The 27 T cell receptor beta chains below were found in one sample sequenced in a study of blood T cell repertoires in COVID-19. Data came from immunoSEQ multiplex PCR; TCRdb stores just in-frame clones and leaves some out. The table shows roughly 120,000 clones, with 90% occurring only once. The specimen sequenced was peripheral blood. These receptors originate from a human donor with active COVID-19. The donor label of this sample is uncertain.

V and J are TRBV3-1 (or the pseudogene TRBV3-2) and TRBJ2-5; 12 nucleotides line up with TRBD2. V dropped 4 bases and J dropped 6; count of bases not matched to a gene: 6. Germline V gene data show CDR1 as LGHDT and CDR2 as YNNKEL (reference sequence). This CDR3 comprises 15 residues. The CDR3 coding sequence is TGTGCCAGCAGCCCGACTAGCGGGGGATGGCAGACCCAGTACTTC. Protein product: CASSPTSGGWQTQYF.

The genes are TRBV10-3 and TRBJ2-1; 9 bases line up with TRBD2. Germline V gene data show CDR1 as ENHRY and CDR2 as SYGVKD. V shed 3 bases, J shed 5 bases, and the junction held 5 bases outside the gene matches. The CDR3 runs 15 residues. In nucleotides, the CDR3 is TGTGCCATCAGTGATCAAGCGGGGGGAAACAATGAGCAGTTCTTC. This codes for CAISDQAGGNNEQFF.

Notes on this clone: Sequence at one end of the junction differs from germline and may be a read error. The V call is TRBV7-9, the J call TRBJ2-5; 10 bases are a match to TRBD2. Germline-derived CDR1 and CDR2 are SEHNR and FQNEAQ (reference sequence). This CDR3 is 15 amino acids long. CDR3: CASSFLAGVGEAQYF. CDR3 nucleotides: TGTGCCAGCAGCTTCCTAGCGGGGGTAGGAGAGGCCCAGTACTTC. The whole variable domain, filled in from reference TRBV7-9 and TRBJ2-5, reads DTGVSQNPRHKITKRGQNVTFRCDPISEHNRLYWYRQTLGQGPEFLTYFQNEAQLEKSRLLSDRFSAERPKGSFSTLEIQRTEQGDSAMYLCASSFLAGVGEAQYFGPGTRLLVL.

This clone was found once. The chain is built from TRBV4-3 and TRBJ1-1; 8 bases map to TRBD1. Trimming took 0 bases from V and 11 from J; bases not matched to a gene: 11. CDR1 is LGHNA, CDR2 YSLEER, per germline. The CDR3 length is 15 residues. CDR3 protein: CASSQDPGQGRWAFF. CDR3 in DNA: TGCGCCAGCAGCCAAGACCCTGGACAGGGCCGGTGGGCTTTCTTT.

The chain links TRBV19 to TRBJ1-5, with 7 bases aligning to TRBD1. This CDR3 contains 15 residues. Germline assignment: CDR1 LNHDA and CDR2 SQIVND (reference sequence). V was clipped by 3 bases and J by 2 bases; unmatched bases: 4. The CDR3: CASSMRDSGNQPQHF. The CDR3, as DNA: TGTGCCAGTAGTATGCGGGACAGCGGCAATCAGCCCCAGCATTTT.

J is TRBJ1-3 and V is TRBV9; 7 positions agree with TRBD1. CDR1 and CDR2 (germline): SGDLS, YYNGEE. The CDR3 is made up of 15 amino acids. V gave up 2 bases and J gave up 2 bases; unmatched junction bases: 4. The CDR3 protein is CASSVETGPGNTIYF. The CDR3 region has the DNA TGTGCCAGCAGCGTCGAGACAGGGCCTGGAAACACCATATATTTT.

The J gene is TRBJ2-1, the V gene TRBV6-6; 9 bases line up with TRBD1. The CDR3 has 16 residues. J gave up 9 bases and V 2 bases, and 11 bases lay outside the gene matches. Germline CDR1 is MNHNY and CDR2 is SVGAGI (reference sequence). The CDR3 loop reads CASSYVRGQGSSEQFF. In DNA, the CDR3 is TGTGCCAGCAGTTACGTTAGGGGACAGGGCTCGAGTGAGCAGTTCTTC.

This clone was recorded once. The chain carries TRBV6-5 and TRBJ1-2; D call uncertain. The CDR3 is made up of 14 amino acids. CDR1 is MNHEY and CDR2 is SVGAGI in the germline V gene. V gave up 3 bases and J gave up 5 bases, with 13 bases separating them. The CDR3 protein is CASSYSERMYGYTF. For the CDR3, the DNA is TGTGCCAGCAGTTATAGCGAGAGGATGTATGGCTACACCTTC.

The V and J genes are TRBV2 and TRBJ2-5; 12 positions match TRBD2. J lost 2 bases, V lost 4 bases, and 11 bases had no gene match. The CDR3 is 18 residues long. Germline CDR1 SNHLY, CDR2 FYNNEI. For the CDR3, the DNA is TGTGCCAGCAGTGGCCCCCTAGCGGGGGGGCCTCTACAAGAGACCCAGTACTTC. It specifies CASSGPLAGGPLQETQYF.

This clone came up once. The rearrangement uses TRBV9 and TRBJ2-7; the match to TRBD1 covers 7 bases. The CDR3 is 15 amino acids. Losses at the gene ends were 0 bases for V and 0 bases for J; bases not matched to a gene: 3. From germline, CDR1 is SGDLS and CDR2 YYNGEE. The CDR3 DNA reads TGTGCCAGCAGCGTAGCAGCAGGGGGCTCCTACGAGCAGTACTTC. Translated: CASSVAAGGSYEQYF.

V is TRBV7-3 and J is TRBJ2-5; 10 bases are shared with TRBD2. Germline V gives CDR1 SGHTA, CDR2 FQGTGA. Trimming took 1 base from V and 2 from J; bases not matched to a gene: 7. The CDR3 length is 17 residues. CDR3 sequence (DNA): TGTGCCAGCAGCTTAAATGGGTATAGCGGGGGGCAAGAGACCCAGTACTTC. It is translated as CASSLNGYSGGQETQYF.

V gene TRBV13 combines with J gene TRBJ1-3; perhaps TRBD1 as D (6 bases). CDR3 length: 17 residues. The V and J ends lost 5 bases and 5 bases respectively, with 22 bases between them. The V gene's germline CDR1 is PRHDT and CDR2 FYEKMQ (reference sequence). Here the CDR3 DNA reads TGTGCCAGCAGCCTCTCCTTCCGGGTCGGGGGGCGAAACACCATATATTTT. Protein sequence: CASSLSFRVGGRNTIYF.

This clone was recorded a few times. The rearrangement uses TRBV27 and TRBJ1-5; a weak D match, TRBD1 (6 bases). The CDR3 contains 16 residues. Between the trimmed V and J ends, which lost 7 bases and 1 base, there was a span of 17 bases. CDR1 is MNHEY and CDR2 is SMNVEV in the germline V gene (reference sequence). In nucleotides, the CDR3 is TGTGCCAGCACCAACTCGTGGCAGGGGAGCAATCAGCCCCAGCATTTT. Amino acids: CASTNSWQGSNQPQHF.

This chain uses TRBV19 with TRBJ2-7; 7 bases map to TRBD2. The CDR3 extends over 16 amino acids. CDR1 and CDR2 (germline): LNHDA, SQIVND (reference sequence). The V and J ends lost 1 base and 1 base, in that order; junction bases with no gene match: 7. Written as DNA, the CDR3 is TGTGCCAGTAGTATAGGAGCGGGACGGCCATCCTACGAGCAGTACTTC. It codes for CASSIGAGRPSYEQYF.

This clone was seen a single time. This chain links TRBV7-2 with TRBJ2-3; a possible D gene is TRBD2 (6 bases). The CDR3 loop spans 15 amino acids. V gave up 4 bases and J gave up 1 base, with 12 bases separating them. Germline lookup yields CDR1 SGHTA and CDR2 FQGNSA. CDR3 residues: CASSSPGLGTDTQYF. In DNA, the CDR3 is TGTGCCAGCAGCTCGCCGGGACTCGGCACAGATACGCAGTATTTT. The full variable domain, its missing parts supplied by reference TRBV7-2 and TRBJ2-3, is GAGVSQSPSNKVTEKGKDVELRCDPISGHTALYWYRQSLGQGLEFLIYFQGNSAPDKSGLPSDRFSAERTGGSVSTLTIQRTQQEDSAVYLCASSSPGLGTDTQYFGPGTRLTVL.

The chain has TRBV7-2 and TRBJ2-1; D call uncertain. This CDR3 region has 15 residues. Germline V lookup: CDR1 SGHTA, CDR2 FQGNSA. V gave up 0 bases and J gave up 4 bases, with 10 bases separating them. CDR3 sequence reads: CASSLAIRVYNEQFF. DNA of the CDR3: TGTGCCAGCAGCTTAGCGATTCGGGTTTACAATGAGCAGTTCTTC. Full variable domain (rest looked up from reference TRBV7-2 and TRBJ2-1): GAGVSQSPSNKVTEKGKDVELRCDPISGHTALYWYRQSLGQGLEFLIYFQGNSAPDKSGLPSDRFSAERTGGSVSTLTIQRTQQEDSAVYLCASSLAIRVYNEQFFGPGTRLTVL.

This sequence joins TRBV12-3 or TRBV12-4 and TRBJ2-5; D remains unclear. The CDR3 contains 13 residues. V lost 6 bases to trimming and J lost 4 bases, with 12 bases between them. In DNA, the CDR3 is TGTGCCAGCAGGCGGTTACTGGCAGAGACCCAGTACTTC. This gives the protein CASRRLLAETQYF.

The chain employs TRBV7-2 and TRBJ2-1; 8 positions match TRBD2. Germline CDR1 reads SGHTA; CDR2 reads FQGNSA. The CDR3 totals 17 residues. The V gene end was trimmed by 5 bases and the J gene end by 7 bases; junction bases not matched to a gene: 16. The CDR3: CASSPQVGRGAGNEQFF. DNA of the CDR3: TGTGCCAGCAGCCCACAGGTCGGGCGGGGGGCCGGAAATGAGCAGTTCTTC. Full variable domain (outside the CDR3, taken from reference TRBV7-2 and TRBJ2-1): GAGVSQSPSNKVTEKGKDVELRCDPISGHTALYWYRQSLGQGLEFLIYFQGNSAPDKSGLPSDRFSAERTGGSVSTLTIQRTQQEDSAVYLCASSPQVGRGAGNEQFFGPGTRLTVL.

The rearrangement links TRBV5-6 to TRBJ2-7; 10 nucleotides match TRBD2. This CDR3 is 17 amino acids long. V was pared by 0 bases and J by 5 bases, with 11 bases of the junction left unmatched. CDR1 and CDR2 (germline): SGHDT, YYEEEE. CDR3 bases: TGTGCCAGCAGCTTGGCTCAGCGGGGGGGCCGTACTCACGAGCAGTACTTC. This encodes CASSLAQRGGRTHEQYF.

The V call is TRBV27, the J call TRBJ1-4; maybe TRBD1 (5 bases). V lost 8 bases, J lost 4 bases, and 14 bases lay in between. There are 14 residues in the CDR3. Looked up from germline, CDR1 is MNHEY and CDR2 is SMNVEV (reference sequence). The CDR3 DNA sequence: TGTGCCAGCTCAAGATTCGGGGGTAATGAAAAACTGTTTTTT. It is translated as CASSRFGGNEKLFF.

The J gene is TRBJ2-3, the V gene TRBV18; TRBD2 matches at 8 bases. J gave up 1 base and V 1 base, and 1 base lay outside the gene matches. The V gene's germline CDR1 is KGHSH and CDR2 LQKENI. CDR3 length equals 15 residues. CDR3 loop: CASSPQRGRTDTQYF. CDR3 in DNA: TGTGCCAGCTCACCACAGCGGGGGCGCACAGATACGCAGTATTTT.

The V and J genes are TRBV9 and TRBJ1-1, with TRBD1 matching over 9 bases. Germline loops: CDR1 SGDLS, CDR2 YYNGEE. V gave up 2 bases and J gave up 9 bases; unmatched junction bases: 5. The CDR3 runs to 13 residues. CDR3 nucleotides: TGTGCCAGCAGCGTCCTTGGGACAGGGAAAGCTTTCTTT. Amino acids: CASSVLGTGKAFF. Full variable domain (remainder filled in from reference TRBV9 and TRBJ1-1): DSGVTQTPKHLITATGQRVTLRCSPRSGDLSVYWYQQSLDQGLQFLIQYYNGEERAKGNILERFSAQQFPDLHSELNLSSLELGDSALYFCASSVLGTGKAFFGQGTRLTVV.

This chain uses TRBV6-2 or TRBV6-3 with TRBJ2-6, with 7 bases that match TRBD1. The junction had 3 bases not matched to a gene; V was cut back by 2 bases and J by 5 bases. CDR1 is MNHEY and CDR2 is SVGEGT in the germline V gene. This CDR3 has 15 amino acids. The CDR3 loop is CASSYGTVRANVLTF. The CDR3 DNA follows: TGTGCCAGCAGTTACGGGACAGTAAGGGCCAACGTCCTGACTTTC.

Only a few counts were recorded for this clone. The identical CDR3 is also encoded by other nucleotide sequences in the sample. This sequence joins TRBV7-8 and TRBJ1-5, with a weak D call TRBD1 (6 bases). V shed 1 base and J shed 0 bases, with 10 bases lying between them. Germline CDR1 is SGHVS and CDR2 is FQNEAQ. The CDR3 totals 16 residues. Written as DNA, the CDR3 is TGTGCCAGCAGCTTAGAAGGACAGAGTAGCAATCAGCCCCAGCATTTT. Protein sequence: CASSLEGQSSNQPQHF.

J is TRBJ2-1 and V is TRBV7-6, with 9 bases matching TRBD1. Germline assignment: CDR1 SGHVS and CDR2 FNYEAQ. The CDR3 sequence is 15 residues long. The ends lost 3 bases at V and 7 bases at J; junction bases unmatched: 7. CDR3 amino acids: CASSFSGTGKNEQFF. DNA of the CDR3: TGTGCCAGCAGCTTTTCCGGGACAGGGAAAAATGAGCAGTTCTTC.

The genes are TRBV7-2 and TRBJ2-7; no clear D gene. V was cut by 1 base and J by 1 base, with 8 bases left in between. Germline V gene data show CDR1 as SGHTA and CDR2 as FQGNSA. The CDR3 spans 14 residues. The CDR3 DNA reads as TGTGCCAGCAGCTTAGGAACCCTATCCTACGAGCAGTACTTC. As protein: CASSLGTLSYEQYF.

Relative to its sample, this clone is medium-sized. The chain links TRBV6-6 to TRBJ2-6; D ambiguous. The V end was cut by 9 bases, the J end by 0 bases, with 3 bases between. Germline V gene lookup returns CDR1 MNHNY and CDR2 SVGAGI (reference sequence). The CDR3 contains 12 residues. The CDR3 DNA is TGTGCCAGTTACTCTGGGGCCAACGTCCTGACTTTC. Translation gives CASYSGANVLTF.